The sequence of this T cell receptor beta chain was determined in a study of T cell repertoires in cytomegalovirus infection. Study results and limitations: Cumulative frequency of public TCR beta families picked out carriers of CMV plus the relevant HLA.

This clonotype was counted only a few times. Its target is not known. V was pared by 7 bases and J by 2 bases, with 8 bases of the junction left unmatched. Per germline, CDR1 MDHEN and CDR2 SYDVKM. This CDR3 is built from 15 residues. MiXCR, applied by TCRdb to the reads, yields one record per CDR3 protein. The table lists 150,000 to 200,000 distinct CDR3 sequences, approximately 19% of them singletons. The receptor comes from a human donor in good health (CMV status not recorded). Some clones in this sample may be carry-over from other donors' samples. The chain recombines TRBV28 with TRBJ1-5; 7 nucleotides line up with TRBD1. The sequenced material came from PBMCs. The CDR3 spells CASTPPGGGNQPQHF. CDR3 sequence (DNA): TGTGCCAGCACCCCCCCAGGGGGAGGCAATCAGCCCCAGCATTTT.